These 24 T cell receptor beta chains originate from one sample sequenced in a study of identical twins. MiXCR, applied by TCRdb to the 5' RACE reads, yields one record per CDR3 protein. This table has roughly 720,000 distinct CDR3 sequences, 18% appearing once. This same sample was also part of a study on T cells expressing NK-cell markers.

The source material was PBMCs. The origin of the receptors is a woman between 18 and 29 years old in good health.

This clonotype was observed a few times. V and J are TRBV27 and TRBJ2-7, with 9 bases that match TRBD2. J was trimmed by 0 bases and V by 4 bases; bases with no gene match: 7. The germline gives CDR1 MNHEY, CDR2 SMNVEV (reference sequence). CDR3 size: 16 residues. CDR3 nucleotides: TGTGCCAGCAGTTATAGAGCGGGAGGAACCTCCTACGAGCAGTACTTC. Its translation: CASSYRAGGTSYEQYF.

The J gene is TRBJ2-3, the V gene TRBV29-1; possible D gene TRBD2, 6 bases. Deletions cut 6 bases from V and 8 bases from J, with 21 bases between. CDR3 length: 14 amino acids. Germline lookup yields CDR1 SQVTM and CDR2 ANQGSEA. The CDR3 here is CSVRTGLTSGTQYF. In nucleotides, the CDR3 is TGCAGCGTCCGAACCGGACTAACCTCGGGTACGCAGTATTTT.

Only a few counts were recorded for this clonotype. This chain uses TRBV12-3 or TRBV12-4 with TRBJ2-1; no firm D call. This CDR3 is built from 9 residues. The chain's CDR3 is CAVDNEQFF. The CDR3 DNA is TGTGCGGTAGACAATGAGCAGTTCTTC.

The V call is TRBV4-1, the J call TRBJ2-7; D is possibly TRBD1 (7 bases). CDR3 length: 15 residues. Germline-derived CDR1 and CDR2 are MGHRA and YSYEKL. V gave up 5 bases and J gave up 4 bases, with 18 bases separating them. The CDR3 loop reads CASSSPGGNLYEQYF. For the CDR3, the DNA is TGCGCCAGCAGCTCGCCAGGGGGGAATCTTTACGAGCAGTACTTC.

The gene calls are TRBV20-1 and TRBJ1-5; 7 bases fit TRBD1. V shed 1 base, J shed 3 bases, and the junction held 3 bases outside the gene matches. The CDR3 loop spans 14 amino acids. CDR1 and CDR2 from the germline V gene are DFQATT and SNEGSKA (reference sequence). In DNA form, the CDR3 reads TGCAGTGCTAGAGGGGGGACAGTCAATCAGCCCCAGCATTTT. This translates into CSARGGTVNQPQHF.

The J gene is TRBJ2-3, the V gene TRBV11-2; D may correspond to TRBD1 or TRBD2 (6 bases each). With 5 bases removed from V and 13 bases from J, the gap between germline ends came to 19 bases. CDR3 length: 13 residues. CDR1 is SGHAT and CDR2 is FQNNGV in the germline V gene. The CDR3 sequence: CASSPRAGGSKYF. CDR3 in DNA: TGTGCCAGCAGCCCCCGCGCCGGGGGCAGTAAGTATTTT.

Here the CDR3 DNA reads TGTGCCAGCAGCCAGGTATCCGCCGGAGGCGAGCAGTACTTC. Translating gives CASSQVSAGGEQYF. The gene calls are TRBV7-3 and TRBJ2-7, with a weak D call TRBD2 (5 bases). In germline, CDR1 is SGHTA, CDR2 FQGTGA. With 5 bases removed from V and 6 bases from J, the gap between germline ends came to 17 bases. CDR3 length: 14 residues. The whole variable domain, remainder taken from reference TRBV7-3 and TRBJ2-7, is GAGVSQTPSNKVTEKGKYVELRCDPISGHTALYWYRQSLGQGPEFLIYFQGTGAADDSGLPNDRFFAVRPEGSVSTLKIQRTERGDSAVYLCASSQVSAGGEQYFGPGTRLTVT.

This clonotype has ten or more counts. The rearrangement joins TRBV10-3 to TRBJ2-7; 7 nucleotides agree with TRBD2. From germline, CDR1 is ENHRY and CDR2 SYGVKD. This CDR3 has 16 amino acids. V lost 6 bases to trimming and J lost 0 bases; unmatched junction nucleotides: 11. CDR3 region: CAIRGSLLASSYEQYF. DNA of the CDR3: TGTGCCATCAGGGGGTCCTTACTAGCGAGCTCCTACGAGCAGTACTTC.

The table lists this clonotype with a few counts. The J gene is TRBJ2-7, the V gene TRBV6-5; a weak D match, TRBD1 (5 bases). V gave up 3 bases and J gave up 3 bases, with 12 bases separating them. The CDR3 sequence is 14 residues long. CDR1 is MNHEY, CDR2 SVGAGI, per germline. The CDR3 DNA reads TGTGCCAGCAGTTATCTTCTTAGGGGCTACGAGCAGTACTTC. It yields the protein CASSYLLRGYEQYF.

The chain employs TRBV5-5 and TRBJ2-1; D not resolved. Trimming pared 0 bases from V and 3 bases from J, leaving 10 bases between. CDR3 size: 15 residues. The germline V gene has CDR1 SGHKS and CDR2 YYEKEE (reference sequence). For the CDR3, the DNA is TGTGCCAGCAGCTTGGGAGTAGTAGTCTACAATGAGCAGTTCTTC. Protein product: CASSLGVVVYNEQFF. The whole variable domain, remainder taken from reference TRBV5-5 and TRBJ2-1, is DAGVTQSPTHLIKTRGQQVTLRCSPISGHKSVSWYQQVLGQGPQFIFQYYEKEERGRGNFPDRFSARQFPNYSSELNVNALLLGDSALYLCASSLGVVVYNEQFFGPGTRLTVL.

The V call is TRBV20-1, the J call TRBJ1-1; D gene ambiguous. The CDR3 consists of 11 residues. The germline V gene encodes CDR1 DFQATT and CDR2 SNEGSKA (reference sequence). Trimming left V 6 bases short and J 0 bases short, with 5 bases between. The CDR3 DNA sequence: TGCAGTGCGTATATGAACACTGAAGCTTTCTTT. It codes for CSAYMNTEAFF.

The rearrangement links TRBV11-3 to TRBJ1-4; D may be TRBD1 (5 bases). Germline CDR1 reads SGHNT; CDR2 reads YENEEA. V lost 5 bases to trimming and J lost 5 bases, with 21 bases between them. The CDR3 spans 17 residues. DNA of the CDR3: TGTGCCAGCAGCGCAGGTGGGACCGGCCCGCGGAATGAAAAACTGTTTTTT. Translation gives CASSAGGTGPRNEKLFF.

This rearrangement joins TRBV5-1 to TRBJ2-2; D could derive from TRBD1 or TRBD2 (5 bases each). This CDR3 is built from 17 residues. CDR1 SGHRS and CDR2 YFSETQ come from the germline V gene. Trimming shortened V by 3 bases and J by 2 bases, and 17 bases separated the two germline ends. CDR3 coding DNA: TGCGCCAGCAGCTACACAACCGGGACCGATAACACCGGGGAGCTGTTTTTT. The encoded protein is CASSYTTGTDNTGELFF.

This chain links TRBV20-1 with TRBJ2-7; no clear D. CDR1 and CDR2 (germline): DFQATT, SNEGSKA (reference sequence). This CDR3 has 11 amino acids. The germline V and J ends were trimmed by 2 bases and 3 bases, with 5 bases remaining between them. The CDR3 DNA follows: TGCAGTGCTAGACTGAACTACGAGCAGTACTTC. This codes for CSARLNYEQYF.

Only a few counts were recorded for this clonotype. As DNA, the CDR3 is TGTGCCAGCAGTACACTTGAGGCCCAGCATTTT. Translated, it gives CASSTLEAQHF. The chain employs TRBV6-6 and TRBJ1-5; D remains unclear. CDR3 length: 11 residues. The ends were cut back, 5 bases at V and 11 bases at J, with 10 bases in the middle. The germline V gene encodes CDR1 MNHNY and CDR2 SVGAGI (reference sequence).

The table lists this clonotype with a few counts. CDR3: CASSSAGGLRSSYNEQFF. CDR3 nucleotides: TGTGCCAGCAGCTCAGCGGGGGGGCTTAGAAGCTCCTACAATGAGCAGTTCTTC. This chain connects TRBV7-8 to TRBJ2-1; 10 bases are a match to TRBD2. J lost 0 bases, V lost 4 bases, and 9 bases had no gene match. This CDR3 has 18 residues. Per germline, CDR1 SGHVS and CDR2 FQNEAQ.

This rearrangement joins TRBV5-1 to TRBJ2-7; D perhaps matches TRBD2 (6 bases). Trimming stripped 3 bases from V and 7 bases from J, with 20 bases between. The CDR3 totals 15 residues. The germline CDR1 and CDR2 sequences are SGHRS and YFSETQ. CDR3 protein: CASSSQDYRTGEQYF. CDR3 DNA sequence: TGCGCCAGCAGCTCCCAGGACTACCGTACGGGGGAGCAGTACTTC.

In this sample, this clonotype turned up a few times. The chain links TRBV7-9 to TRBJ2-1; tentative D call: TRBD2 (5 bases). This CDR3 spans 12 amino acids. Germline lookup yields CDR1 SEHNR and CDR2 FQNEAQ (reference sequence). Trimming took 5 bases from V and 8 from J, leaving 10 bases between them. The CDR3 region is CASSPEGYEQFF. CDR3 in DNA: TGTGCCAGCAGCCCAGAGGGCTATGAGCAGTTCTTC. The variable domain in full, completed from reference TRBV7-9 and TRBJ2-1, reads DTGVSQNPRHKITKRGQNVTFRCDPISEHNRLYWYRQTLGQGPEFLTYFQNEAQLEKSRLLSDRFSAERPKGSFSTLEIQRTEQGDSAMYLCASSPEGYEQFFGPGTRLTVL.

This clonotype has more than one count but fewer than ten. This sequence joins TRBV7-2 and TRBJ2-5; D unclear. CDR1 is SGHTA and CDR2 is FQGNSA in the germline V gene. The CDR3 has 13 amino acids. Between the trimmed V and J ends, which lost 0 bases and 9 bases, there was a span of 11 bases. The CDR3: CASSLAGNMAQYF. Here the CDR3 DNA reads TGTGCCAGCAGCTTAGCGGGGAACATGGCCCAGTACTTC.

This chain joins TRBV5-1 and TRBJ2-2, with 10 bases aligning to TRBD1. V shed 9 bases and J 0 bases; nucleotides not matched to a gene: 5. The CDR3 is 15 amino acids. From germline, CDR1 is SGHRS and CDR2 YFSETQ. The CDR3 DNA sequence: TGCGCCACCAGACAGGGGGCCGCGAACACCGGGGAGCTGTTTTTT. It encodes CATRQGAANTGELFF. Based on the CDR3 plus reference TRBV5-1 and TRBJ2-2, the full variable domain is KAGVTQTPRYLIKTRGQQVTLSCSPISGHRSVSWYQQTPGQGLQFLFEYFSETQRNKGNFPGRFSGRQFSNSRSEMNVSTLELGDSALYLCATRQGAANTGELFFGEGSRLTVL.

A few counts support this clonotype. This chain links TRBV27 with TRBJ2-2; no reliable D call. CDR3 size: 13 residues. V dropped 3 bases and J dropped 13 bases, with 15 bases sitting between them. Germline V gene lookup returns CDR1 MNHEY and CDR2 SMNVEV (reference sequence). The CDR3: CASSLWAEEGLFF. The CDR3 bases are TGTGCCAGCAGTTTGTGGGCCGAGGAAGGGCTGTTTTTT.

The rearrangement uses TRBV20-1 and TRBJ2-7, with D possibly being TRBD1 (6 bases). Per germline, CDR1 DFQATT and CDR2 SNEGSKA (reference sequence). The CDR3 totals 15 residues. With 1 base removed from V and 3 bases from J, the gap between germline ends came to 16 bases. CDR3 in amino acids: CSARVLQGARYEQYF. The CDR3 DNA reads as TGCAGTGCTAGAGTCCTACAGGGCGCCCGCTACGAGCAGTACTTC.

The CDR3 coding sequence is TGCGCCAGCACCGGGACAGGGTCTAGTGTCACTGAGCAGTTCTTC. Amino acid sequence: CASTGTGSSVTEQFF. This chain links TRBV5-1 with TRBJ2-1; 9 bases are shared with TRBD1. The CDR3 length is 15 residues. V was clipped by 6 bases and J by 9 bases; unmatched bases: 13. Germline V CDR1 and CDR2: SGHRS, YFSETQ.

This sequence joins TRBV30 and TRBJ1-2; D not resolved. Germline loops: CDR1 GTSNPN, CDR2 SVGIG (reference sequence). The germline V and J ends were trimmed by 4 bases and 5 bases, with 14 bases remaining between them. The CDR3 totals 13 residues. CDR3 DNA sequence: TGTGCCTGGACTGTATCGGGTCGATATGGCTACACCTTC. Translating it yields CAWTVSGRYGYTF.